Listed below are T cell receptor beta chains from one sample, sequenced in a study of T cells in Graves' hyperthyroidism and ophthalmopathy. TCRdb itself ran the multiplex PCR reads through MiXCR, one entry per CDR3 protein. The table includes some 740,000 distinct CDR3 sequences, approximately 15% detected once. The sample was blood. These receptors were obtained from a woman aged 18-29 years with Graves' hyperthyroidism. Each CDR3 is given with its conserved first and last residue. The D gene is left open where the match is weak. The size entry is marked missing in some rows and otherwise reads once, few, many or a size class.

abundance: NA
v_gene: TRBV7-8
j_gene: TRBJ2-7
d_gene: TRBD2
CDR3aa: CASSTRLAVDGGSYEQYF
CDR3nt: TGTGCCAGCAGCACCCGACTAGCGGTCGATGGCGGGAGCTACGAGCAGTACTTC

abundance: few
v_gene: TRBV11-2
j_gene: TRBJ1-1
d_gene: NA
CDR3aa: CASSLSSENTEAFF
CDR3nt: TGTGCCAGCAGCTTAAGTTCAGAGAACACTGAAGCTTTCTTT

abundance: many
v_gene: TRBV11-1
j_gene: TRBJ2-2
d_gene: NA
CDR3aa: CASSFWRPGELFF
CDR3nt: TGTGCCAGCAGCTTTTGGCGGCCCGGGGAGCTGTTTTTT

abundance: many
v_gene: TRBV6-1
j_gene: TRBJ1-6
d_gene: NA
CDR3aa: CASRVQDVSSPLHF
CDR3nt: TGTGCCAGCAGGGTACAGGATGTTAGTTCACCCCTCCACTTT

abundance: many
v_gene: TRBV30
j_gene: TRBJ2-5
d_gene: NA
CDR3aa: CAWSGRRQVGETQYF
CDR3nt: TGTGCCTGGAGTGGAAGAAGACAGGTCGGAGAGACCCAGTACTTC

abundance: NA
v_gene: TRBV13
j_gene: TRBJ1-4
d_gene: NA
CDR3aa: CASSPHGSREVNEKLFF
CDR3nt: TGTGCCAGCAGCCCCCATGGGTCGAGGGAGGTAAATGAAAAACTGTTTTTT

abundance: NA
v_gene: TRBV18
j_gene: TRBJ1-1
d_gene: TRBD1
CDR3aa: CASSPRQGALDTEAFF
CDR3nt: TGTGCCAGCTCACCAAGACAGGGGGCCCTAGACACTGAAGCTTTCTTT

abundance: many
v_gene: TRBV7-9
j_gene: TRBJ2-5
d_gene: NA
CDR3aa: CASSLAGGEQTQYF
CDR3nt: TGTGCCAGCAGCTTAGCGGGGGGCGAACAGACCCAGTACTTC

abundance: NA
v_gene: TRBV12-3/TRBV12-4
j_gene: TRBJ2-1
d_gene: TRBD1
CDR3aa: CASSLVGLMVGQGNEQFF
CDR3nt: TGTGCCAGCAGTTTAGTAGGTTTGATGGTGGGACAGGGTAATGAGCAGTTCTTC

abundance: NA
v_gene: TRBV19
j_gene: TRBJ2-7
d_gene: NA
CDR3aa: CASSMSRGSAYEQYF
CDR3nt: TGTGCCAGTAGTATGAGTCGGGGCAGTGCCTACGAGCAGTACTTC

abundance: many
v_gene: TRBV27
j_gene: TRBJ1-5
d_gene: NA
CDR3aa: CASSLSLTGGNQPQHF
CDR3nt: TGTGCCAGCAGTTTATCTTTGACGGGTGGCAATCAGCCCCAGCATTTT

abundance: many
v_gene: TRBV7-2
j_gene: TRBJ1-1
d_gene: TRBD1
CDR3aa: CASSQRDRGFWTEAFF
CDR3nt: TGTGCCAGCAGCCAAAGGGACAGGGGGTTTTGGACTGAAGCTTTCTTT